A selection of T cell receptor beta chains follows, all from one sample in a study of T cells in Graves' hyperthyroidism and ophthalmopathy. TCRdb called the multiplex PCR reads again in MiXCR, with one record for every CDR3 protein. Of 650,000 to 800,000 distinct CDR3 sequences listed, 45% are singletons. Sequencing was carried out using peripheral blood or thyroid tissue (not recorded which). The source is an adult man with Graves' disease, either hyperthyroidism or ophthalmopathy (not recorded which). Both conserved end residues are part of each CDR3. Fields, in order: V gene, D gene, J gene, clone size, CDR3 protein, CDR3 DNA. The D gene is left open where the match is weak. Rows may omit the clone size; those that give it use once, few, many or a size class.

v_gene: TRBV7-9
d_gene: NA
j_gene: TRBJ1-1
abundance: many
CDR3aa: CASSFGQTNTEAFF
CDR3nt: TGTGCCAGCAGCTTCGGACAGACGAACACTGAAGCTTTCTTT

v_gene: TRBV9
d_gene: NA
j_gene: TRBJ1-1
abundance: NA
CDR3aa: CASSVEAAGEGSAFF
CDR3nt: TGTGCCAGCAGCGTAGAGGCGGCAGGGGAAGGTTCGGCTTTCTTT

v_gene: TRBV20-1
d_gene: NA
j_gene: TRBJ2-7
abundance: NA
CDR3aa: CSAVGRIYEQYF
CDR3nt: TGCAGTGCTGTGGGGCGGATCTACGAGCAGTACTTC

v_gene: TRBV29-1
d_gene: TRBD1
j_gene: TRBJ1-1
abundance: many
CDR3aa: CSVDGTGGNTEAFF
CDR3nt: TGCAGCGTTGACGGGACAGGGGGAAATACTGAAGCTTTCTTT

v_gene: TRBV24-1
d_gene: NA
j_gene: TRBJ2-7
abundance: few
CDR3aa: CASSLLGMNEQYF
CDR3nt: TGTGCCAGCAGTTTATTGGGGATGAACGAGCAGTACTTC

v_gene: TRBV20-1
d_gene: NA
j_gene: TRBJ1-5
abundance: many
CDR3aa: CSARASNQPQHF
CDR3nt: TGCAGTGCCAGGGCGAGCAATCAGCCCCAGCATTTT

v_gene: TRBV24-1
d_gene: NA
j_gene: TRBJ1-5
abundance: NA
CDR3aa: CATSGRGGFNQPQHF
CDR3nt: TGTGCCACCAGTGGTCGCGGGGGCTTCAATCAGCCCCAGCATTTT

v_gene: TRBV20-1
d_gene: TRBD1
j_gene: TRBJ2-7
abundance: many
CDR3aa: CSASPGQGGYEQYF
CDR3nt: TGCAGTGCCAGCCCCGGACAGGGCGGGTACGAGCAGTACTTC

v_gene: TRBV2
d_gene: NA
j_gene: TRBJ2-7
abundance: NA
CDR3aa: CASSEVNQYYEQYF
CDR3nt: TGTGCCAGCAGTGAAGTAAATCAATACTACGAGCAGTACTTC

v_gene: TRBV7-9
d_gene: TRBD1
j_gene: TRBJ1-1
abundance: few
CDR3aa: CASSLSDRVGTEAFF
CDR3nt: TGTGCCAGCAGCTTATCAGACAGGGTCGGCACTGAAGCTTTCTTT

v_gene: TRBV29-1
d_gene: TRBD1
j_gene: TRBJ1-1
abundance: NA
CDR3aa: CSVDRDRVSTEAFF
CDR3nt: TGCAGCGTCGACCGGGACAGGGTAAGCACTGAAGCTTTCTTT

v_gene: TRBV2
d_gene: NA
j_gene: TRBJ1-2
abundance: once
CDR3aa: CASSEGTAANYGYTF
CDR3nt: TGTGCCAGCAGTGAAGGGACAGCTGCTAACTATGGCTACACCTTC

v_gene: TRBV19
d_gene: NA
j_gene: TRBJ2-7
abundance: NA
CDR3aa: CASTPGQGPSYEQYF
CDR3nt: TGTGCCAGTACCCCCGGGCAGGGGCCCTCCTACGAGCAGTACTTC

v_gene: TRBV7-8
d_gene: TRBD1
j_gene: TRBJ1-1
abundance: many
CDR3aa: CASSVQGVGNTEAFF
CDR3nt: TGTGCCAGCAGCGTACAGGGGGTAGGGAACACTGAAGCTTTCTTT

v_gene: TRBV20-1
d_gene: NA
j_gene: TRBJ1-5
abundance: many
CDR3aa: CSASSGYSNQPQHF
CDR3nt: TGCAGTGCTAGTTCAGGGTATAGCAATCAGCCCCAGCATTTT

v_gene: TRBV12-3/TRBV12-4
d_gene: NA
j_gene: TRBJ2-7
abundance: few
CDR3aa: CASSHNVYEQYF
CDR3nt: TGTGCCAGCAGCCATAATGTCTACGAGCAGTACTTC

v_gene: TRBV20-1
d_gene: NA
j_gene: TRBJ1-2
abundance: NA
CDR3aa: CSAGEFGNTF
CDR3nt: TGCAGTGCGGGGGAGTTTGGAAACACCTTC

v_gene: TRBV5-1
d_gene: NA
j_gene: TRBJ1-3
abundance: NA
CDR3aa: CASSLTRPGNTIYF
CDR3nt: TGCGCCAGCAGCTTGACAAGGCCTGGAAACACCATATATTTT

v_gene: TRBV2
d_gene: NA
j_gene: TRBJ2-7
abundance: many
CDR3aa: CASKPQGPTPEQYF
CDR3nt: TGTGCCAGCAAACCCCAAGGGCCGACACCTGAGCAGTACTTC

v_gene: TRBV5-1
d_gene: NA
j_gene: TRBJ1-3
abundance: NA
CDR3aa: CASRRREGSGTIYF
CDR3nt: TGCGCCAGCAGGAGGAGGGAAGGAAGCGGCACCATATATTTT

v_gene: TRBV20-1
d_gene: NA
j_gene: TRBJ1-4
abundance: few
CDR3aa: CSAPGLADEKLFF
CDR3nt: TGCAGTGCCCCGGGACTGGCGGATGAAAAACTGTTTTTT

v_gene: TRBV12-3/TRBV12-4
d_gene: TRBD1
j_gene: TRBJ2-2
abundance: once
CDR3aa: CASRRTGTGNTGELFF
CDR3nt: TGTGCCAGCAGGCGAACCGGGACAGGGAACACCGGGGAGCTGTTTTTT

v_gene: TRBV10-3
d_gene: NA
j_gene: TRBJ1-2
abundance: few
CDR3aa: CASSERAYGYTF
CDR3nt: TGTGCCAGCAGTGAGCGAGCCTATGGCTACACCTTC

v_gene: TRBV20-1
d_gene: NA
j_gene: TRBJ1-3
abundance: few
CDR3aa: CSARDSGSGNTIYF
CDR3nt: TGCAGTGCTAGAGATTCAGGGTCTGGAAACACCATATATTTT

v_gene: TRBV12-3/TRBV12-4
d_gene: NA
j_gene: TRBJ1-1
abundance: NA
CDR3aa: CASSIQGYEAFF
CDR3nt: TGTGCCAGCAGTATACAGGGATATGAAGCTTTCTTT

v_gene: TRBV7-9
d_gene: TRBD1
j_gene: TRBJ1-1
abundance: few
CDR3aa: CASSHEQGVYTEAFF
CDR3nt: TGTGCCAGCAGCCACGAACAGGGGGTATATACTGAAGCTTTCTTT

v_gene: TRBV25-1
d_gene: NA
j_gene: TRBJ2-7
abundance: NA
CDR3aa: CASSAESESYEQYF
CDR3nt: TGTGCCAGCAGTGCGGAGTCGGAGTCCTACGAGCAGTACTTC

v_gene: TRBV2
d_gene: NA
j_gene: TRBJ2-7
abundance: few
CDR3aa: CASSLGNRHEQYF
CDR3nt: TGTGCCAGCAGTTTAGGGAATCGTCATGAGCAGTACTTC

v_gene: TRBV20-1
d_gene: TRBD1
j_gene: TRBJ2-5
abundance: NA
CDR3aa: CSARPGGQEAQYF
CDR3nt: TGCAGTGCTAGACCAGGGGGCCAAGAGGCCCAGTACTTC

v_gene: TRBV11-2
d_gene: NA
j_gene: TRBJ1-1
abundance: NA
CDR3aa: CASSLEVPEAFF
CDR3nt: TGTGCCAGCAGCTTAGAGGTCCCTGAAGCTTTCTTT

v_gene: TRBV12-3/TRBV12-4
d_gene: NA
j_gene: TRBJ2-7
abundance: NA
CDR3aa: CASSLLGSYYEQYF
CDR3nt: TGTGCCAGCAGTTTACTGGGTTCCTACTACGAGCAGTACTTC

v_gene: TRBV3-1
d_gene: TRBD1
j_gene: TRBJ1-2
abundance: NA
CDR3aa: CASSQTGAGHGYTF
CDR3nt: TGTGCCAGCAGCCAAACAGGGGCAGGTCATGGCTACACCTTC

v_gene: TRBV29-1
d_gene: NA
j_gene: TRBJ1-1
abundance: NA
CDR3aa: CSVGGWTEAFF
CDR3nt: TGCAGCGTCGGGGGGTGGACTGAAGCTTTCTTT

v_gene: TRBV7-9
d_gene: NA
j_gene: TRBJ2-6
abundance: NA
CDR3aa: CASSQERDSGANVLTF
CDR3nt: TGTGCCAGCAGCCAAGAGAGGGACTCTGGGGCCAACGTCCTGACTTTC

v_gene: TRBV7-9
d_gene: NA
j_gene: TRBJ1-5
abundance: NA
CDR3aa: CASSLVLTGYQPQHF
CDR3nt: TGTGCCAGCAGCTTAGTTTTGACAGGCTATCAGCCCCAGCATTTT

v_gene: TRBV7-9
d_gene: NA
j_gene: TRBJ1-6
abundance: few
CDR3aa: CASSGLESPLHF
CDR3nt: TGTGCCAGCAGCGGTTTAGAGTCACCCCTCCACTTT

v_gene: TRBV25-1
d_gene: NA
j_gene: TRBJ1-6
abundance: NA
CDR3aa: CARDIDATGINSPLHF
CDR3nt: TGTGCTAGAGATATCGATGCAACAGGCATAAATTCACCCCTCCACTTT

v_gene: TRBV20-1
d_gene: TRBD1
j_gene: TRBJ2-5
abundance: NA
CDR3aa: CSARLTGGGKTQYF
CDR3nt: TGCAGTGCTAGACTGACAGGGGGCGGAAAGACCCAGTACTTC

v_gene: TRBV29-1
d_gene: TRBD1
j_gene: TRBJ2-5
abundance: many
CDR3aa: CSVARQGGGETQYF
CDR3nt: TGCAGCGTTGCAAGACAGGGCGGTGGGGAGACCCAGTACTTC

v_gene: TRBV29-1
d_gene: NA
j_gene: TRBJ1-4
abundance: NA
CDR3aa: CSVRPGTEKLFF
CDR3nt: TGCAGCGTTAGGCCAGGGACTGAAAAACTGTTTTTT

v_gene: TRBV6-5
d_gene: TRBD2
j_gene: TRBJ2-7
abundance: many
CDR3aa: CASKGLAGAYEQYF
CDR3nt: TGTGCCAGCAAAGGACTAGCGGGAGCCTACGAGCAGTACTTC

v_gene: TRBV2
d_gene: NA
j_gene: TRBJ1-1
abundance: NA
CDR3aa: CAITSDTDTEAFF
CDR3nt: TGTGCCATCACGAGCGACACGGACACTGAAGCTTTCTTT

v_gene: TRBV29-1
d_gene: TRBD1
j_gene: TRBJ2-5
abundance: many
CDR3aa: CSVEQGAGETQYF
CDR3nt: TGCAGCGTTGAACAGGGGGCGGGAGAGACCCAGTACTTC

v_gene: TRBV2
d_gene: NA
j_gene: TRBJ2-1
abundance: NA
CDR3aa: CASSDQTGAYNEQFF
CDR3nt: TGTGCCAGCAGTGATCAAACAGGAGCCTACAATGAGCAGTTCTTC

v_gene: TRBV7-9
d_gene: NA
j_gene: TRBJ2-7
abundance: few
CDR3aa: CASSPSPYYEQYF
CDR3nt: TGCGCCAGCAGCCCGAGCCCATACTACGAGCAGTACTTC

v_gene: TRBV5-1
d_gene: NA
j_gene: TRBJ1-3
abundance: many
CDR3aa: CASSLVAGGNTIYF
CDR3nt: TGCGCCAGCAGCTTGGTGGCGGGAGGAAACACCATATATTTT

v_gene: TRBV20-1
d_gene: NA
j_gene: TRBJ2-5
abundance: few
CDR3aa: CSAPTAIPPGETQYF
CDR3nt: TGCAGTGCTCCAACCGCTATACCTCCAGGGGAGACCCAGTACTTC

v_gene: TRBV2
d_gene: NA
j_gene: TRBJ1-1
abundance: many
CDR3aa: CASMGRTEAFF
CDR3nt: TGTGCCAGCATGGGGAGAACTGAAGCTTTCTTT

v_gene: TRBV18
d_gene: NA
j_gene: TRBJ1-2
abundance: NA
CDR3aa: CASSPALGDGYTF
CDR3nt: TGTGCCAGCTCACCTGCCCTCGGAGATGGCTACACCTTC

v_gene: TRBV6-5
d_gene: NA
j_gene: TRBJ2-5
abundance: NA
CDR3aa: CASSQAGASETQYF
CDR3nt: TGTGCCAGCAGTCAGGCGGGGGCTTCAGAGACCCAGTACTTC

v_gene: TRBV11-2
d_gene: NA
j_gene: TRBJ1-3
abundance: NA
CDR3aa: CASSRARSRGNTIYF
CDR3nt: TGTGCCAGCAGCCGTGCAAGGTCGAGAGGAAACACCATATATTTT

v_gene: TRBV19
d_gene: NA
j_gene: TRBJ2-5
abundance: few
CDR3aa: CASSIASGGGETQYF
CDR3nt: TGTGCCAGTAGTATTGCTAGCGGAGGGGGGGAGACCCAGTACTTC

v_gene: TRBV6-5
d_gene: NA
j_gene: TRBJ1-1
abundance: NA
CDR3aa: CASREEGRTEAFF
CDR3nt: TGTGCCAGCAGAGAAGAAGGGCGCACTGAAGCTTTCTTT

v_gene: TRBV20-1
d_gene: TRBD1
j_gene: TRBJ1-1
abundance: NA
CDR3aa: CSARFRGVRTEAFF
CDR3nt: TGCAGTGCTAGATTCAGGGGGGTTAGGACTGAAGCTTTCTTT

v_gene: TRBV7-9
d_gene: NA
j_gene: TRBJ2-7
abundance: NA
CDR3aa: CASSTRDGYEQYF
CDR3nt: TGTGCCAGCTCCACTCGGGACGGCTACGAGCAGTACTTC

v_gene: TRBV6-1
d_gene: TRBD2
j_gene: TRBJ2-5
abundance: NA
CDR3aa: CASSEYGRASETQYF
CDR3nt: TGTGCCAGCAGTGAGTACGGGAGGGCCTCGGAGACCCAGTACTTC

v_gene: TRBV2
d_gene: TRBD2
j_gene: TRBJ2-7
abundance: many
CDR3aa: CASSVAGGPTYEQYF
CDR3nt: TGTGCCAGCAGTGTAGCGGGAGGTCCGACCTACGAGCAGTACTTC

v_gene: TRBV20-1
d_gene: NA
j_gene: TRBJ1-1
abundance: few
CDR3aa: CSASQGLNTEAFF
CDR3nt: TGCAGTGCTAGTCAGGGTTTGAACACTGAAGCTTTCTTT

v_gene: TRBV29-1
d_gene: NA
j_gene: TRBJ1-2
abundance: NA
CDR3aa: CSSEAGRNYGYTF
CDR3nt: TGCAGCAGTGAGGCAGGGCGTAACTATGGCTACACCTTC

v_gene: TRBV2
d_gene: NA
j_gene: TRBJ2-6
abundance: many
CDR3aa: CASSDPGANVLTF
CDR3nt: TGTGCCAGCAGTGACCCTGGGGCCAACGTCCTGACTTTC